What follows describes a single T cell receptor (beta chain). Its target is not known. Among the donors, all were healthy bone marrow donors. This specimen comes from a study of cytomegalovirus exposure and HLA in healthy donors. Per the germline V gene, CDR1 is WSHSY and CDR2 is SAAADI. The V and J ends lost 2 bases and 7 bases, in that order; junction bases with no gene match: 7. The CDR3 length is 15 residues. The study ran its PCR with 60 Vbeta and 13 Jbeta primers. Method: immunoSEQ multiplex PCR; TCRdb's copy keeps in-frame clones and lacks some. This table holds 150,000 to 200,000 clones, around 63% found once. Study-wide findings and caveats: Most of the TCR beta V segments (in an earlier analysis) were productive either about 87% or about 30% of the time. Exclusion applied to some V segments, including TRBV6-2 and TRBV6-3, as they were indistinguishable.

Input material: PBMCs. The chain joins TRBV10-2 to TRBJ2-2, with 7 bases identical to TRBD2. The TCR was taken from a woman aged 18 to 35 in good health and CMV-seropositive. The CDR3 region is CASSEQGGRVGELFF. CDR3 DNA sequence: TGCGCCAGCAGTGAGCAGGGAGGGAGGGTCGGGGAGCTGTTTTTT.